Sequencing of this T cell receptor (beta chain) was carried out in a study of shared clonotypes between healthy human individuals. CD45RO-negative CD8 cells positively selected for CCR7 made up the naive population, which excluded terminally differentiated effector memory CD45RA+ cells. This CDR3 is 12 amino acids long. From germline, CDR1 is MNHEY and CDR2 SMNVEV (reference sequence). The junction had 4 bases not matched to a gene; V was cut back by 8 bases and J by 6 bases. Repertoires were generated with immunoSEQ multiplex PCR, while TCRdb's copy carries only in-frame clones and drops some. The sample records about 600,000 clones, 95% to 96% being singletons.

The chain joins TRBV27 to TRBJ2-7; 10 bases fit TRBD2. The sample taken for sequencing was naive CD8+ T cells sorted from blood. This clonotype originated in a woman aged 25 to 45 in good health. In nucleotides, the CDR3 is TGTGCCAGCTCTAGCGGGAGTCGCGAGCAGTACTTC. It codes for CASSSGSREQYF.